This T cell receptor (beta chain) was found in a study of blood T cell repertoires in COVID-19. Those enrolled, adults aged roughly 18 to 95 years, came from under 25 US areas. Measured with immunoSEQ multiplex PCR; TCRdb has only the in-frame clones, and not every one. The table shows about 190,000 clones, with 86% occurring only once. Germline CDR1 reads WSHSY; CDR2 reads SAAADI. The CDR3 runs 14 residues. V was pared by 3 bases and J by 1 base, with 2 bases of the junction left unmatched. The chain couples TRBV10-2 to TRBJ1-1; TRBD1 aligns across 7 bases. The clonotype originates from a woman aged 25 to 39 who had recovered from COVID-19. What was sequenced was PBMCs or T cells enriched from blood (not recorded which). The DNA of the CDR3 is TGCGCCAGCAGTGAACAGGGGAGGAACACTGAAGCTTTCTTT. Its translation: CASSEQGRNTEAFF.